The clone carrying this T cell receptor beta chain was observed a handful of times. V lost 10 bases, J lost 2 bases, and 8 bases lay in between. Germline CDR1 and CDR2: LNHDA and SQIVND (reference sequence). CDR3 length: 11 amino acids. Cohorts were determined from participant-reported clinical history. These data are taken from a study of blood T cell repertoires in COVID-19. Study-level background: Samples taken during acute and convalescent COVID-19 were collected in the United States, Italy and Spain.

As processed by the authors: Amplification with reference gene primers provided the estimates of nucleated cell counts. The repertoire was sequenced with immunoSEQ multiplex PCR; TCRdb's copy has only in-frame clones and lacks some. That table gives V, J and clone size, and the DNA gave D and trimming. Seen here are roughly 150,000 clones, more than 65% observed once, and the top ten hold 15% to 20%. Sequencing was performed on PBMCs or T cells enriched from blood (not recorded which). The clonotype was recovered from a man aged 55 to 70 who had recovered from COVID-19. The chain is built from TRBV19 and TRBJ1-2; D gene uncertain. CDR3 in amino acids: CATGTNYGYTF. The CDR3, as DNA: TGTGCCACTGGCACCAACTATGGCTACACCTTC. The full variable domain, in which reference TRBV19 and TRBJ1-2 provide the parts outside the CDR3, is DGGITQSPKYLFRKEGQNVTLSCEQNLNHDAMYWYRQDPGQGLRLIYYSQIVNDFQKGDIAEGYSVSREKKESFPLTVTSAQKNPTAFYLCATGTNYGYTFGSGTRLTVV.